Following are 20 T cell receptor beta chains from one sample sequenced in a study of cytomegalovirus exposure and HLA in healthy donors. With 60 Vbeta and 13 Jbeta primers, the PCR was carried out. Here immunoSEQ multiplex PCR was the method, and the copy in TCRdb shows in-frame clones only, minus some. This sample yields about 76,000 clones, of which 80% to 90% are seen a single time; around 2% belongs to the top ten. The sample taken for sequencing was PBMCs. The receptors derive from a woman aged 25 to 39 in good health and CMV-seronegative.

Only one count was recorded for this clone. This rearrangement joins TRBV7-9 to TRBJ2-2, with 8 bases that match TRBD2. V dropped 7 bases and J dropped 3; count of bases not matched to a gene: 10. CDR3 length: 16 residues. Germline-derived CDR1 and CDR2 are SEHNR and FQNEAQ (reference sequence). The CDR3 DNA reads TGTGCCAGCACTAAACTGGGACTAGAGTACACCGGGGAGCTGTTTTTT. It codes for CASTKLGLEYTGELFF.

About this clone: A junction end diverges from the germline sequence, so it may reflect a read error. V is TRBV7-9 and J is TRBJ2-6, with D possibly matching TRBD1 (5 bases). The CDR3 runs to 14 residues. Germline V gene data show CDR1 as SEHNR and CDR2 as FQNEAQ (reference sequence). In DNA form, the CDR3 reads TGTGCCAGCAGCTTAACCCTTGGGGCCAACGTCCTGACCTTC. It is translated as CASSLTLGANVLTF.

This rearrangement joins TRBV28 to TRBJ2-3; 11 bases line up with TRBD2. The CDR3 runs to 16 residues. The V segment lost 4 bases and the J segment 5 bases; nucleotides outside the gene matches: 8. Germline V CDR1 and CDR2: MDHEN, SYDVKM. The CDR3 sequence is CASSYRHSGGGDTQYF. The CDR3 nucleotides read TGTGCCAGCAGTTACCGCCATAGCGGGGGGGGAGATACGCAGTATTTT.

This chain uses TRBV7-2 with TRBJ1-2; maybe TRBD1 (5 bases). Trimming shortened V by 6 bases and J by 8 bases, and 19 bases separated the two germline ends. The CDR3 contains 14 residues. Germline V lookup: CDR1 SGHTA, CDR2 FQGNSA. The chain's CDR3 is CASRNSGWIGGYTF. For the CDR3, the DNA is TGTGCCAGCAGAAATTCAGGGTGGATCGGCGGCTACACCTTC.

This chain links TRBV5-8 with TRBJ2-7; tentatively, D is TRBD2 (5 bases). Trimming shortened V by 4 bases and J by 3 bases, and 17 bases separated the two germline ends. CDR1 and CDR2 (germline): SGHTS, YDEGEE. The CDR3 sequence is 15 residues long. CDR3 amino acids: CASSRAGSINYEQYF. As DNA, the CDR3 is TGTGCCAGCAGCCGTGCGGGCTCAATAAACTACGAGCAGTACTTC.

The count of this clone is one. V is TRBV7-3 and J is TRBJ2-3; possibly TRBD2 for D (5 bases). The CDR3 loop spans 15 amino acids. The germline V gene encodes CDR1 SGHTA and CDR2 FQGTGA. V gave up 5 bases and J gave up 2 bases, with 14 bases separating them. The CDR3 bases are TGTGCCAGCAGCCAAGACGGACTCTCCACAGATACGCAGTATTTT. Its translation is CASSQDGLSTDTQYF.

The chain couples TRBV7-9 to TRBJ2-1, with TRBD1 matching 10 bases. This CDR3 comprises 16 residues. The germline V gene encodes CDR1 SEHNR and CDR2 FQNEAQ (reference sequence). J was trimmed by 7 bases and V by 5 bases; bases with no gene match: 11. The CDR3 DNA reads TGTGCCAGCAGCCCCTGGGGACAGGGGCAGACGAATGAGCAGTTCTTC. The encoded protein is CASSPWGQGQTNEQFF.

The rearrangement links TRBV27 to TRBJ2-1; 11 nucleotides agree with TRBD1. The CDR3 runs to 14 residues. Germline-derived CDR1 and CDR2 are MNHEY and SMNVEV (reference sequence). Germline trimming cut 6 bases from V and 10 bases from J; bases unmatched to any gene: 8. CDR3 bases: TGTGCCAGCAGCTTTGGGACAGGGGGTCAGGAGCAGTTCTTC. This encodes CASSFGTGGQEQFF.

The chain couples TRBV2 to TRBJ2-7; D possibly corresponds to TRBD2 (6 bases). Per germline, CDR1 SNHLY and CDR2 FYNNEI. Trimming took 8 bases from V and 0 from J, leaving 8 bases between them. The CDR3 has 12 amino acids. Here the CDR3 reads CASRGTSYEQYF. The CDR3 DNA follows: TGTGCCAGCCGCGGGACCTCCTACGAGCAGTACTTC.

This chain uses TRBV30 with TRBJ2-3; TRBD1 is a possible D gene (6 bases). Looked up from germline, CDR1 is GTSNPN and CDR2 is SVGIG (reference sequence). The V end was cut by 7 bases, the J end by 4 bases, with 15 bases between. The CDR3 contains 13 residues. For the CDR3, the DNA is TGTGCCTCTCGTAGGGGGAACGCAGATACGCAGTATTTT. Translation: CASRRGNADTQYF. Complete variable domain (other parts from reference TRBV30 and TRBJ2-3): SQTIHQWPATLVQPVGSPLSLECTVEGTSNPNLYWYRQAAGRGLQLLFYSVGIGQISSEVPQNLSASRPQDRQFILSSKKLLLSDSGFYLCASRRGNADTQYFGPGTRLTVL.

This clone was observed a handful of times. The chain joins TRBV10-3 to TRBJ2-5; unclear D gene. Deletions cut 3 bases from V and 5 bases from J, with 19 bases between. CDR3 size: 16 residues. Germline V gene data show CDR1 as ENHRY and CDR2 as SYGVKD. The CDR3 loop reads CAISDQARGDLETQYF. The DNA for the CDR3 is TGTGCCATCAGTGATCAAGCGAGAGGAGATCTGGAGACCCAGTACTTC.

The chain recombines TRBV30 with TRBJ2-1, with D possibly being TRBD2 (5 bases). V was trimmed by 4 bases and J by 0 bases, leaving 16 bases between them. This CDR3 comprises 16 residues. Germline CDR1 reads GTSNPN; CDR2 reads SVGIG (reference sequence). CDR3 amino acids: CAWMDFLFSSYNEQFF. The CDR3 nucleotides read TGTGCCTGGATGGACTTTCTATTCTCCTCCTACAATGAGCAGTTCTTC.

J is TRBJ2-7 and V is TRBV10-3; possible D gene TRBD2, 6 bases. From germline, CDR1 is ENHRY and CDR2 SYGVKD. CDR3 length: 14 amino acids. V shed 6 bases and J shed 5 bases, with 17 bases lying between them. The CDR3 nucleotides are TGTGCCATCAGAAGTTGGAGGGCTAGCGACGAGCAGTACTTC. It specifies CAIRSWRASDEQYF.

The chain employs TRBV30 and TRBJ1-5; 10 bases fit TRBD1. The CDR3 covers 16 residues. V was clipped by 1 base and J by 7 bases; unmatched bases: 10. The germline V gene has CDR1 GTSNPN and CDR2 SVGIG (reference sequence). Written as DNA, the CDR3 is TGTGCCTGGAGTGAATCGGGGACAGGGGCAGGACAGCCCCAGCATTTT. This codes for CAWSESGTGAGQPQHF.

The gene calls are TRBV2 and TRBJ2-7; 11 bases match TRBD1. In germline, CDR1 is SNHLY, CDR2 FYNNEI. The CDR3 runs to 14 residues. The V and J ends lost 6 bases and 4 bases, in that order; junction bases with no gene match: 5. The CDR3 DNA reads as TGTGCCAGCAGGCGGACAGGGGGCTCTTACGAGCAGTACTTC. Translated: CASRRTGGSYEQYF.

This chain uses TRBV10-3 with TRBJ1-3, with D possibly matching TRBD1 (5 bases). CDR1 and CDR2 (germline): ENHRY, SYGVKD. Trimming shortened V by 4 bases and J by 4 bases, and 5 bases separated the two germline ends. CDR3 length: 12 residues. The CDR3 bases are TGTGCCATCAGTGCAGGGGGAAACACCATATATTTT. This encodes CAISAGGNTIYF.

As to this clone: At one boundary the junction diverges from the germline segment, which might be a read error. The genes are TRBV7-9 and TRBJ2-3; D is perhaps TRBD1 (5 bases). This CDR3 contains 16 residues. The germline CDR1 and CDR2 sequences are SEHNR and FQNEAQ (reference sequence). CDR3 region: CSSSFLGQGYTDTQYF. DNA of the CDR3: TGTTCCAGCAGCTTTTTAGGGCAGGGATACACAGATACGCAGTATTTT. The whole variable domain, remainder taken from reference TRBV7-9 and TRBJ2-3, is DTGVSQNPRHKITKRGQNVTFRCDPISEHNRLYWYRQTLGQGPEFLTYFQNEAQLEKSRLLSDRFSAERPKGSFSTLEIQRTEQGDSAMYLCSSSFLGQGYTDTQYFGPGTRLTVL.

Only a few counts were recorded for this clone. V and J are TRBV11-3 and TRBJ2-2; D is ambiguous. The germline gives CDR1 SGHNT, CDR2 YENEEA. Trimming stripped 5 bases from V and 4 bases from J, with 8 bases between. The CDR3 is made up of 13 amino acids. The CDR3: CASSPAVTGELFF. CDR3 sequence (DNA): TGTGCCAGCAGCCCCGCAGTCACCGGGGAGCTGTTTTTT.

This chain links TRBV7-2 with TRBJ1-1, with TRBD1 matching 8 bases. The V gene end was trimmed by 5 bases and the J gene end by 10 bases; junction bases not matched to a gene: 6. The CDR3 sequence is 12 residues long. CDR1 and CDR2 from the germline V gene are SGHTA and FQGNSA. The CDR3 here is CASSLRTGRAFF. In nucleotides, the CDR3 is TGTGCCAGCAGCCTCAGGACAGGGAGAGCTTTCTTT. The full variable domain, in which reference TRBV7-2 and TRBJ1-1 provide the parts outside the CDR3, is GAGVSQSPSNKVTEKGKDVELRCDPISGHTALYWYRQSLGQGLEFLIYFQGNSAPDKSGLPSDRFSAERTGGSVSTLTIQRTQQEDSAVYLCASSLRTGRAFFGQGTRLTVV.

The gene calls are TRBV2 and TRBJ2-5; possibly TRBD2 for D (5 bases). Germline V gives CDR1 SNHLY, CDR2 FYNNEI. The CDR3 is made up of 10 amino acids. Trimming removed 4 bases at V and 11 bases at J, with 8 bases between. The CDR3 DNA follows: TGTGCCAGCAGTGTATGGGAGCAGTACTTC. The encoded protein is CASSVWEQYF.